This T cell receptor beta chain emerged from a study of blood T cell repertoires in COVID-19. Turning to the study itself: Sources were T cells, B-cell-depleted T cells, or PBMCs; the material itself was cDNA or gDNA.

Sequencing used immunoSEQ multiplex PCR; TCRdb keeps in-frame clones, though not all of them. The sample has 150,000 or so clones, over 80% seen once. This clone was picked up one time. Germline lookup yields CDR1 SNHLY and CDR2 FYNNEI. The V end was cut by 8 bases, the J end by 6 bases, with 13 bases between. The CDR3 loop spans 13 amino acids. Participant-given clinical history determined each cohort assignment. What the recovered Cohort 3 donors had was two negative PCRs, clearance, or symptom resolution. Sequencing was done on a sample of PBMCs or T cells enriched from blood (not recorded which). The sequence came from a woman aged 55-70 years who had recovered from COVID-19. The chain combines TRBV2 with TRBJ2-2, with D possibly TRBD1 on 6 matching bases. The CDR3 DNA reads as TGTGCCAGCCTATCAGGGGTTGCCGGGGAGCTGTTTTTT. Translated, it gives CASLSGVAGELFF.